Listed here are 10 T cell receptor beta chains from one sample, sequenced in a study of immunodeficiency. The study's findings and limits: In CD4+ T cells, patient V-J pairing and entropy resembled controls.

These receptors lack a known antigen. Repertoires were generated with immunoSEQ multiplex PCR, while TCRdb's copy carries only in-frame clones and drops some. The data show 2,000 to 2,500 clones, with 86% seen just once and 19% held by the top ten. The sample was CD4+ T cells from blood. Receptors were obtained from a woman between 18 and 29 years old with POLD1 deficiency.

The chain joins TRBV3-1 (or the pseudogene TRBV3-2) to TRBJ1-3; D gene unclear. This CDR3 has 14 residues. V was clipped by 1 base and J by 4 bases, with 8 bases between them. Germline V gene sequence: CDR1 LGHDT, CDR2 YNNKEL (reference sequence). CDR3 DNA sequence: TGTGCCAGCAGCCAAGGCCTTGGCGGAAACACCATATATTTT. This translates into CASSQGLGGNTIYF.

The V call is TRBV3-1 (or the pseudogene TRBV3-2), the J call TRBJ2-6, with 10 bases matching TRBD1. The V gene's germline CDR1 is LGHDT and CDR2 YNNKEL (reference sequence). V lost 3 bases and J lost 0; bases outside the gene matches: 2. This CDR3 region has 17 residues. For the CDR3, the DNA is TGTGCCAGCAGCCAGGACAGGGGGAGCTCTGGGGCCAACGTCCTGACTTTC. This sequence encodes CASSQDRGSSGANVLTF.

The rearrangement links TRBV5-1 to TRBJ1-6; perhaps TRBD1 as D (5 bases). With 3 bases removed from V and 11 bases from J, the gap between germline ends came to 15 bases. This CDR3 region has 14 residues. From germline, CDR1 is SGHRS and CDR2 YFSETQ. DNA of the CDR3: TGCGCCAGCAGCTCTGACAGCAAGGGTGCACCCCTCCACTTT. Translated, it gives CASSSDSKGAPLHF.

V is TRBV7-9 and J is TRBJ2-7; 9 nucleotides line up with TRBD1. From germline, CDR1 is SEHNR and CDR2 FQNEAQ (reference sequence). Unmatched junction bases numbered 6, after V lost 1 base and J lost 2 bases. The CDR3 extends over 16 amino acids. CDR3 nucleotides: TGTGCCAGCAGCTTAGGGCCGGGACAGGGCCCCTACGAGCAGTACTTC. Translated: CASSLGPGQGPYEQYF. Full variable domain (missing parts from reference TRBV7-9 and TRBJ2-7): DTGVSQNPRHKITKRGQNVTFRCDPISEHNRLYWYRQTLGQGPEFLTYFQNEAQLEKSRLLSDRFSAERPKGSFSTLEIQRTEQGDSAMYLCASSLGPGQGPYEQYFGPGTRLTVT.

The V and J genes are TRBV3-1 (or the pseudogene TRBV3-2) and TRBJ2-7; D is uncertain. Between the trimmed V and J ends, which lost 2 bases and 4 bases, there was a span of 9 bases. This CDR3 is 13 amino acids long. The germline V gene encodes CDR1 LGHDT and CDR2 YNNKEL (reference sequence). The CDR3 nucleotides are TGTGCCAGCAGCCAAAGCAACAGATACGAGCAGTACTTC. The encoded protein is CASSQSNRYEQYF.

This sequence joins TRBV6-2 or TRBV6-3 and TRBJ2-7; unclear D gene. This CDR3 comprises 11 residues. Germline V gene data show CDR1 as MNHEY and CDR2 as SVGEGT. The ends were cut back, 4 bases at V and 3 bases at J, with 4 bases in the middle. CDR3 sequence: CASSSFYEQYF. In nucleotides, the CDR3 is TGTGCCAGCAGTTCCTTCTACGAGCAGTACTTC.

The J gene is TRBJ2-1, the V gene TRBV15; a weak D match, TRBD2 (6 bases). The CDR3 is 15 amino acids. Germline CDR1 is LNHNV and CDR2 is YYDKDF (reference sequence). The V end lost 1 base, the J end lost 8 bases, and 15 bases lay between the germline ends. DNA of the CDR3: TGTGCCACCAGCAGAGGGGACTCACCGGGCGATGAGCAGTTCTTC. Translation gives CATSRGDSPGDEQFF.

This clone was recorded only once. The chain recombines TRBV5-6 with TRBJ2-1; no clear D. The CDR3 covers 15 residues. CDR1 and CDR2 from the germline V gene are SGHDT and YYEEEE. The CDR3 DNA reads TGTGCTCTATCCTTTGGCTGGAGCTCCTACAATGAGCAGTTCTTC. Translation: CALSFGWSSYNEQFF.

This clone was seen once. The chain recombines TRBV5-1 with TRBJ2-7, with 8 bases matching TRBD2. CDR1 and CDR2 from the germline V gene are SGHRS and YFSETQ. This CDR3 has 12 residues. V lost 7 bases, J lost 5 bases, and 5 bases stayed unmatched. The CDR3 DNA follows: TGCGCCAGCGCAGCGGGAGAACACGAGCAGTACTTC. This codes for CASAAGEHEQYF.

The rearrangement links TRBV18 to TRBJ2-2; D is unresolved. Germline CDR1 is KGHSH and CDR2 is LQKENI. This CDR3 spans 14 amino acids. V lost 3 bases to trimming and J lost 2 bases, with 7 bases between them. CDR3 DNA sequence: TGTGCCAGCTCACCGGACCAAAACACCGGGGAGCTGTTTTTT. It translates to CASSPDQNTGELFF.